The 21 T cell receptor beta chains given below trace back to one sample, sequenced in a study of vaccination and CD4 T cells after COVID-19. Treatment described: approximately 9-day PBMC culture with coronavirus spike peptide pools or control peptides (ViraFEST assay). The collection of CD4+ T cells from the unexposed donor took place before the COVID-19 pandemic (2011-2018). Cultured CD4+ T cell DNA was sequenced using the Oncomine TCR Beta short-read assay. TCRdb fed the PCR reads into MiXCR, producing one record per CDR3 protein. Among around 7,800 distinct CDR3 sequences listed, about 30% were seen once. Antigens for these TCRs are unknown. The sequencing sample was made of CD4+ T cells from blood, cultured in vitro. These TCRs come from a human donor in good health.

This chain joins TRBV2 and TRBJ1-3; D uncertain. The CDR3 has 15 amino acids. V lost 6 bases, J lost 0 bases, and 12 bases lay in between. The germline V gene has CDR1 SNHLY and CDR2 FYNNEI. The CDR3 DNA sequence: TGTGCCAGCAGCCAAGACGCAACCTCTGGAAACACCATATATTTT. As protein: CASSQDATSGNTIYF. Full variable domain (rest looked up from reference TRBV2 and TRBJ1-3): EPEVTQTPSHQVTQMGQEVILRCVPISNHLYFYWYRQILGQKVEFLVSFYNNEISEKSEIFDDQFSVERPDGSNFTLKIRSTKLEDSAMYFCASSQDATSGNTIYFGEGSWLTVV.

This clonotype was detected only a few times. J is TRBJ1-1 and V is TRBV10-1; 8 bases are shared with TRBD1. The CDR3 has 14 amino acids. Germline V lookup: CDR1 WNHNN, CDR2 SYGVQD (reference sequence). With V trimmed by 6 bases and J by 2 bases, 5 bases remained unmatched. Written as DNA, the CDR3 is TGCGCCAGCAGCGCTTCAGGGGGCAACACTGAAGCTTTCTTT. It encodes CASSASGGNTEAFF.

The chain combines TRBV27 with TRBJ1-2; possibly TRBD1 for D (5 bases). Germline CDR1 is MNHEY and CDR2 is SMNVEV (reference sequence). This CDR3 region has 13 residues. The ends were cut back, 7 bases at V and 3 bases at J, with 12 bases in the middle. The CDR3 region has the DNA TGTGCCAGCATAGGCAGGGTTGACTATGGCTACACCTTC. Its protein is CASIGRVDYGYTF.

This chain connects TRBV11-3 to TRBJ2-2; D gene uncertain. The CDR3 is 13 amino acids. Trimming took off 9 bases at V and 5 bases at J, with 13 bases between the two ends. Germline assignment: CDR1 SGHNT and CDR2 YENEEA. Written as DNA, the CDR3 is TGTGCCAGTGGTCCATCTGGGACCGGGGAGCTGTTTTTT. Translating it yields CASGPSGTGELFF.

The CDR3 here is CASSLTSGDTEAFF. CDR3 in DNA: TGTGCCAGCAGCTTAACGTCGGGCGACACTGAAGCTTTCTTT. This chain connects TRBV7-3 to TRBJ1-1; D remains unclear. CDR3 size: 14 residues. CDR1 and CDR2 (germline): SGHTA, FQGTGA. Trimming took 0 bases from V and 3 from J, leaving 8 bases between them.

By proportion, this clonotype is medium-sized. V usage is TRBV20-1 and J usage is TRBJ2-2, with a weak D call TRBD1 (5 bases). Germline V gives CDR1 DFQATT, CDR2 SNEGSKA (reference sequence). The CDR3 is 15 amino acids. V was trimmed by 3 bases and J by 0 bases, leaving 11 bases between them. CDR3 protein: CSASRSGTNTGELFF. The CDR3 region has the DNA TGCAGTGCTAGTCGATCAGGGACGAACACCGGGGAGCTGTTTTTT.

This clonotype was counted a few times. The chain recombines TRBV6-5 with TRBJ1-2; no reliable D call. Germline V gene sequence: CDR1 MNHEY, CDR2 SVGAGI. V was cut by 0 bases and J by 8 bases, with 10 bases left in between. CDR3 length: 13 residues. The CDR3 sequence is CASSYSSQRGYTF. CDR3 coding DNA: TGTGCCAGCAGTTACTCTTCACAGCGGGGCTACACCTTC.

V gene TRBV7-9 combines with J gene TRBJ1-1; possibly TRBD1 for D (5 bases). This CDR3 is 14 amino acids long. Germline CDR1 and CDR2: SEHNR and FQNEAQ (reference sequence). V shed 5 bases and J shed 8 bases, with 18 bases lying between them. Here the CDR3 reads CASSPRTRSEEAFF. In nucleotides, the CDR3 is TGTGCCAGCAGCCCAAGGACACGGTCAGAAGAAGCTTTCTTT.

V and J are TRBV12-3 or TRBV12-4 and TRBJ2-7; D gene uncertain. Trimming took 3 bases from V and 8 from J, leaving 11 bases between them. The CDR3 spans 12 residues. The CDR3 is CASSFNVHKQYF. The CDR3 nucleotides are TGTGCCAGCAGTTTTAACGTCCACAAGCAGTACTTC.

Regarding this clonotype: The CDR3 end shows no conserved phenylalanine or tryptophan, and so a read error is likely. The chain uses TRBV20-1 and TRBJ1-4, with D perhaps TRBD1 (5 bases). Trimming took 0 bases from V and 10 from J, leaving 15 bases between them. Germline V CDR1 and CDR2: DFQATT, SNEGSKA (reference sequence). CDR3 length: 14 residues. The CDR3 region is CSARDTPGSGKLFL. CDR3 coding DNA: TGCAGTGCTAGAGATACCCCAGGGTCTGGAAAACTGTTTTTG.

This clonotype has just a few counts. The rearrangement links TRBV20-1 to TRBJ2-3; D is undetermined. The CDR3 is 13 amino acids. V was clipped by 3 bases and J by 2 bases, with 9 bases between them. CDR1 and CDR2 from the germline V gene are DFQATT and SNEGSKA (reference sequence). This chain's CDR3 is CSASSVSTDTQYF. In DNA, the CDR3 is TGCAGTGCTAGTAGTGTGTCCACAGATACGCAGTATTTT.

The J gene is TRBJ2-5, the V gene TRBV10-1; a weak D match, TRBD2 (5 bases). The CDR3 spans 16 residues. The V gene lost 7 bases and the J gene lost 1 base, with 19 bases spanning the gap. Per germline, CDR1 WNHNN and CDR2 SYGVQD (reference sequence). The CDR3 nucleotides are TGCGCCAGCAAGTTTCGGGGTGGCCACCCCCAAGAGACCCAGTACTTC. Translating it yields CASKFRGGHPQETQYF.

The rearrangement links TRBV19 to TRBJ1-6; D ambiguous. The CDR3 extends over 13 amino acids. Trimming took 2 bases from V and 8 from J, leaving 7 bases between them. Germline lookup yields CDR1 LNHDA and CDR2 SQIVND (reference sequence). The CDR3 region is CASSISWDSPLHF. CDR3 DNA: TGTGCCAGTAGTATATCGTGGGATTCACCCCTCCACTTT.

The V and J genes are TRBV20-1 and TRBJ2-4; 10 bases match TRBD2. Germline CDR1 and CDR2: DFQATT and SNEGSKA (reference sequence). The CDR3 totals 20 residues. The CDR3 protein is CSAGLAGAPGIPFAKNIQYF. The DNA of the CDR3 is TGCAGCGCCGGGCTAGCGGGGGCGCCGGGGATACCATTCGCCAAAAACATTCAGTACTTC.

V is TRBV19 and J is TRBJ1-1; perhaps TRBD1 as D (5 bases). Between the trimmed V and J ends, which lost 5 bases and 2 bases, there was a span of 12 bases. The CDR3 totals 14 residues. Germline V gives CDR1 LNHDA, CDR2 SQIVND (reference sequence). CDR3 protein: CASSLDTFNTEAFF. The CDR3 DNA reads TGTGCCAGTAGTTTGGACACCTTTAACACTGAAGCTTTCTTT. Complete variable domain (other parts from reference TRBV19 and TRBJ1-1): DGGITQSPKYLFRKEGQNVTLSCEQNLNHDAMYWYRQDPGQGLRLIYYSQIVNDFQKGDIAEGYSVSREKKESFPLTVTSAQKNPTAFYLCASSLDTFNTEAFFGQGTRLTVV.

This clonotype was detected only a few times. V usage is TRBV6-1 and J usage is TRBJ1-1; the D gene is possibly TRBD1 (6 bases). Looked up from germline, CDR1 is MNHNS and CDR2 is SASEGT. V was trimmed by 1 base and J by 8 bases, leaving 11 bases between them. This CDR3 comprises 13 residues. CDR3 coding DNA: TGTGCCAGCAGTGAAGGCCTCAGGGGAGAAGCTTTCTTT. Translated: CASSEGLRGEAFF.

The table lists this clonotype with a few counts. The chain joins TRBV6-1 to TRBJ1-2, with a possible D match to TRBD1 (5 bases). With 7 bases removed from V and 2 bases from J, the gap between germline ends came to 14 bases. Looked up from germline, CDR1 is MNHNS and CDR2 is SASEGT. The CDR3 contains 14 residues. The chain's CDR3 is CASTPGLRNYGYTF. The CDR3 DNA reads as TGTGCCAGCACTCCGGGACTTCGGAACTATGGCTACACCTTC.

Only a few counts were recorded for this clonotype. The chain recombines TRBV20-1 with TRBJ1-5, with D unresolved. The CDR3 covers 13 residues. The germline V gene encodes CDR1 DFQATT and CDR2 SNEGSKA (reference sequence). Trimming removed 0 bases from V and 6 bases from J, with 9 bases in between. This chain's CDR3 is CSARDGPGQPQHF. CDR3 DNA: TGCAGTGCTAGAGACGGGCCGGGTCAGCCCCAGCATTTT.

The genes are TRBV7-6 and TRBJ2-2; maybe TRBD1 (5 bases). CDR3 length: 13 residues. Germline values: CDR1 SGHVS, CDR2 FNYEAQ. V lost 4 bases and J lost 5, with 8 bases in between. The CDR3 sequence is CASSSQETGELFF. For the CDR3, the DNA is TGTGCCAGCAGCTCACAGGAGACCGGGGAGCTGTTTTTT.

In its sample, this clonotype ranks as large. This rearrangement joins TRBV19 to TRBJ2-2, with TRBD1 matching 9 bases. The CDR3 contains 15 residues. CDR1 is LNHDA and CDR2 is SQIVND in the germline V gene (reference sequence). Unmatched junction bases numbered 3, after V lost 5 bases and J lost 2 bases. The DNA of the CDR3 is TGTGCCAGTAGTTGGACAGGGGATAACACCGGGGAGCTGTTTTTT. Translation gives CASSWTGDNTGELFF. Full variable domain (missing parts from reference TRBV19 and TRBJ2-2): DGGITQSPKYLFRKEGQNVTLSCEQNLNHDAMYWYRQDPGQGLRLIYYSQIVNDFQKGDIAEGYSVSREKKESFPLTVTSAQKNPTAFYLCASSWTGDNTGELFFGEGSRLTVL.

This clonotype was detected only a few times. V usage is TRBV20-1 and J usage is TRBJ1-5, with 10 positions matching TRBD1. Per the germline V gene, CDR1 is DFQATT and CDR2 is SNEGSKA (reference sequence). Unmatched junction bases numbered 6, after V lost 3 bases and J lost 4 bases. The CDR3 has 15 residues. The CDR3: CSASTGTGENQPQHF. The DNA for the CDR3 is TGCAGTGCTAGCACCGGGACAGGGGAAAATCAGCCCCAGCATTTT.